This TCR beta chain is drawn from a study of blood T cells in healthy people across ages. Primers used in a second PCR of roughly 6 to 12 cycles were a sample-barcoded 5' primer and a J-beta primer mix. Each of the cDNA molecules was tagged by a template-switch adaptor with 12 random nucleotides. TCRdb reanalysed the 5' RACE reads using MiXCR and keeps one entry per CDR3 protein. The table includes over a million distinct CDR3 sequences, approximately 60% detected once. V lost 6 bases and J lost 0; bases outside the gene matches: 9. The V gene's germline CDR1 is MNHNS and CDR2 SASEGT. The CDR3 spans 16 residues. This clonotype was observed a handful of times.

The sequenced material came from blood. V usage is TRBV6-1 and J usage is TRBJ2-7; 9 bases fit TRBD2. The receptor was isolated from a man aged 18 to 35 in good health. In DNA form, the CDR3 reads TGTGCCAGCAGGGGGTTGACTAGCGGAAGCTCCTACGAGCAGTACTTC. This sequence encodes CASRGLTSGSSYEQYF.